This T cell receptor beta chain was obtained from a study of T cell repertoires in cytomegalovirus infection. Study-wide context: Recently identified HLA-C-restricted CMV epitopes were used, and well-studied HLA-B-restricted CMV epitopes were used as well. Both CMV infection and a matching HLA type were indicated by public TCR beta signatures.

Study-level findings and limits: HLA-C-restricted CMV clonotypes gave the most frequent clonotype in two of eight donors. Adding up the frequency of public TCR beta families identified people who carried CMV plus the relevant HLA.

Comment on this clonotype: Its specificity is not known.

V lost 6 bases and J 5 bases, leaving 16 bases between the germline ends. CDR1 and CDR2 from the germline V gene are MDHEN and SYDVKM. The CDR3 runs to 14 residues. TCRdb redid the calling of the reads with MiXCR, one entry per CDR3 protein. The table lists 100,000 or so distinct CDR3 sequences, under 55% of them singletons, with about 76% in the top ten. The sample was CD8+ T cells from cultured PBMCs, taken from culture after CMV antigen stimulation. This rearrangement joins TRBV28 to TRBJ2-5, with TRBD2 as a possible D gene (7 bases). This sequence was found in a human donor in good health (CMV status not recorded). Some clones in this sample may be carry-over from other donors' samples. The CDR3 region has the DNA TGTGCCAGCAGATCGGGGGGCTCGGGGGAGACCCAGTACTTC. Translated: CASRSGGSGETQYF.